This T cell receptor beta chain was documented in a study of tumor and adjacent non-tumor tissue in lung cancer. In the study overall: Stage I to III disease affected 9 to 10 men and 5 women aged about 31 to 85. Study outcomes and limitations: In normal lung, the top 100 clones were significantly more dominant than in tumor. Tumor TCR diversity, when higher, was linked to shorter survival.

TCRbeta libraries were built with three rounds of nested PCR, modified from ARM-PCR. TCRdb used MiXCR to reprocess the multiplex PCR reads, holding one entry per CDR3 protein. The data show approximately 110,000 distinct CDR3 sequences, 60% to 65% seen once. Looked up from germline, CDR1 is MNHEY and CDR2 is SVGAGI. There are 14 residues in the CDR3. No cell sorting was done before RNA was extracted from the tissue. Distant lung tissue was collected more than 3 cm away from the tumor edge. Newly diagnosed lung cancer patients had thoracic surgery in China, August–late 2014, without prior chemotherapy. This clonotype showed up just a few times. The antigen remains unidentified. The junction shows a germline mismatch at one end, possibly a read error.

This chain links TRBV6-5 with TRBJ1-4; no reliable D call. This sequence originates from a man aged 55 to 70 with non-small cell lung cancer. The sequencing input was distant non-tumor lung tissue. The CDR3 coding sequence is TGTGTCAGCAGCCTCGGGGTGGGTAATGAAAAACTGTTTTTT. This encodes CVSSLGVGNEKLFF.